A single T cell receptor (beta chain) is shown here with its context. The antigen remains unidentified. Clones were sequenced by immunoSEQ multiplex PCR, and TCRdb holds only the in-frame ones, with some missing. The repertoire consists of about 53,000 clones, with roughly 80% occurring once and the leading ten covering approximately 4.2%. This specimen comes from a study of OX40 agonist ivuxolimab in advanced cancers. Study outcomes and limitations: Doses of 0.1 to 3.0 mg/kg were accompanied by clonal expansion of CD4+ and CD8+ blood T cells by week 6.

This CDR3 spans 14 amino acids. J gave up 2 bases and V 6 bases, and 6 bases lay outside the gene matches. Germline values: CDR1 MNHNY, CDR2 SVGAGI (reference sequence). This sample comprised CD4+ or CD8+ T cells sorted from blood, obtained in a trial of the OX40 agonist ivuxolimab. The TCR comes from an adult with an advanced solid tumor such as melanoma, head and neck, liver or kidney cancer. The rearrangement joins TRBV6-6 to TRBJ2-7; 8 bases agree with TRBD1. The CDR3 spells CASRQGALTYEQYF. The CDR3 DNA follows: TGTGCCAGCAGGCAGGGGGCATTGACCTACGAGCAGTACTTC.